This is a list of T cell receptor beta chains from one sample in a study of T cells after yellow fever vaccination. TCRdb re-called the 5' RACE reads through MiXCR, storing one row per CDR3 protein. The sample has roughly 250,000 distinct CDR3 sequences, over 10% seen once. This specimen was CD4+ T cells sorted from PBMCs, taken 45 days after the yellow fever booster vaccination. All receptors derive from a man aged 25-40 years who received the YFV17D yellow fever vaccine. Each CDR3 is given with its conserved first and last residue. The order of the fields is CDR3 DNA, CDR3 protein, D gene, J gene, clone size, V gene. A D gene is named only where the DNA matches it firmly. Some rows have no size entry. The others give once, few or many, or a class for an expanded clone.

CDR3 DNA: TGCAGTGCTACTTCATCTAGCGGGCTCTACAATGAGCAGTTCTTC
CDR3 protein: CSATSSSGLYNEQFF
D gene: TRBD2
J gene: TRBJ2-1
clone size: many
V gene: TRBV20-1

CDR3 DNA: TGTGCCAGCAGTTTATCGTACACCGGGGAGCTGTTTTTT
CDR3 protein: CASSLSYTGELFF
D gene: -
J gene: TRBJ2-2
clone size: many
V gene: TRBV27

CDR3 DNA: TGTGCCAGCAGCGTACGGGAGGGGTTAACCTACGAGCAGTACTTC
CDR3 protein: CASSVREGLTYEQYF
D gene: TRBD2
J gene: TRBJ2-7
clone size: many
V gene: TRBV7-2

CDR3 DNA: TGCAGTGCGAATGAAATCGCGGATTCACCCCTCCACTTT
CDR3 protein: CSANEIADSPLHF
D gene: -
J gene: TRBJ1-6
clone size: -
V gene: TRBV20-1

CDR3 DNA: TGCAGCGTTGCTTCTCCTGTGGACCAGGCTGGAGAGACCCAGTACTTC
CDR3 protein: CSVASPVDQAGETQYF
D gene: -
J gene: TRBJ2-5
clone size: -
V gene: TRBV29-1

CDR3 DNA: TGCAGTGCTAAAAGCCGCATGTACAGCGAGCAGTACTTC
CDR3 protein: CSAKSRMYSEQYF
D gene: -
J gene: TRBJ2-7
clone size: many
V gene: TRBV20-1

CDR3 DNA: TGTGCCAGTAGTCGGAGGACAGGTTGGAGTGAAAAACTGTTTTTT
CDR3 protein: CASSRRTGWSEKLFF
D gene: TRBD1
J gene: TRBJ1-4
clone size: few
V gene: TRBV19

CDR3 DNA: TGTGCCAGCAGCCTTAGCGGGAGCGGCAATGAGCAGTTCTTC
CDR3 protein: CASSLSGSGNEQFF
D gene: TRBD2
J gene: TRBJ2-1
clone size: few
V gene: TRBV3-1

CDR3 DNA: TGCAGTGCTAGGACAGGGGTGTCTGAAGCTTTCTTT
CDR3 protein: CSARTGVSEAFF
D gene: TRBD1
J gene: TRBJ1-1
clone size: -
V gene: TRBV20-1

CDR3 DNA: TGTGCCATCAGTGACCCTCGGATAGATCTCAACGAGCAGTACTTC
CDR3 protein: CAISDPRIDLNEQYF
D gene: -
J gene: TRBJ2-7
clone size: -
V gene: TRBV10-3

CDR3 DNA: TGTGCCAGCAGCCGGCGGGGGGCAGGCACCGGGGAGCTGTTTTTT
CDR3 protein: CASSRRGAGTGELFF
D gene: TRBD2
J gene: TRBJ2-2
clone size: few
V gene: TRBV28

CDR3 DNA: TGTGCCAGCAGCCATACTGGCACTAGCGGGAGCGCAGATACGCAGTATTTT
CDR3 protein: CASSHTGTSGSADTQYF
D gene: TRBD2
J gene: TRBJ2-3
clone size: -
V gene: TRBV4-2

CDR3 DNA: TGTGCCATCAGTGGGGAGGCCGTAAACATTCAGTACTTC
CDR3 protein: CAISGEAVNIQYF
D gene: -
J gene: TRBJ2-4
clone size: -
V gene: TRBV10-3

CDR3 DNA: TGCGCCAGCAGCCGAGGGGAGATGACTAGCTCTAGTGAGCAGTACTTC
CDR3 protein: CASSRGEMTSSSEQYF
D gene: TRBD2
J gene: TRBJ2-7
clone size: -
V gene: TRBV4-3

CDR3 DNA: TGTGCCAGCTCACCATACAGGGACGAGACCCAGTACTTC
CDR3 protein: CASSPYRDETQYF
D gene: -
J gene: TRBJ2-5
clone size: -
V gene: TRBV18

CDR3 DNA: TGCAGTGCTAGAGCCACAGGGGGCTTGGGCAACTCTGGGGCCAACGTCCTGACTTTC
CDR3 protein: CSARATGGLGNSGANVLTF
D gene: TRBD1
J gene: TRBJ2-6
clone size: few
V gene: TRBV20-1

CDR3 DNA: TGTGCCAGCAGAAGTACACCTACTACGCAGTATTTT
CDR3 protein: CASRSTPTTQYF
D gene: -
J gene: TRBJ2-3
clone size: few
V gene: TRBV6-2/TRBV6-3

CDR3 DNA: TGTGCCAGCAGCCCTTCGTTGGCGCGGGAGCAGTACGAGCAGTACTTC
CDR3 protein: CASSPSLAREQYEQYF
D gene: TRBD2
J gene: TRBJ2-7
clone size: few
V gene: TRBV4-2

CDR3 DNA: TGCGCCAGCAGCTTGAATAACGGGGAGACCCAGTACTTC
CDR3 protein: CASSLNNGETQYF
D gene: -
J gene: TRBJ2-5
clone size: -
V gene: TRBV5-1

CDR3 DNA: TGCGCCAGCAGCCAAGATGGGAGTTCTGAGGCCAACGTCCTGACTTTC
CDR3 protein: CASSQDGSSEANVLTF
D gene: -
J gene: TRBJ2-6
clone size: -
V gene: TRBV4-3

CDR3 DNA: TGTGCCAGCAGCACGACTAGCGGGAGATGGTCCGGGGAGCTGTTTTTT
CDR3 protein: CASSTTSGRWSGELFF
D gene: TRBD2
J gene: TRBJ2-2
clone size: few
V gene: TRBV6-1

CDR3 DNA: TGCAGTGCTCAAGGGGGGAGCACAGATACGCAGTATTTT
CDR3 protein: CSAQGGSTDTQYF
D gene: -
J gene: TRBJ2-3
clone size: -
V gene: TRBV20-1

CDR3 DNA: TGCGCCAGCACCCCGACCGGGACAGCGAACACCGGGGAGCTGTTTTTT
CDR3 protein: CASTPTGTANTGELFF
D gene: TRBD1
J gene: TRBJ2-2
clone size: -
V gene: TRBV5-1

CDR3 DNA: TGTGCCAGCAGCCAAGCCTCAAAAGACGGGCAGTTCTTC
CDR3 protein: CASSQASKDGQFF
D gene: -
J gene: TRBJ2-1
clone size: many
V gene: TRBV4-2

CDR3 DNA: TGTGCCAGCAACCGCCCCTACGAGCAGTACTTC
CDR3 protein: CASNRPYEQYF
D gene: -
J gene: TRBJ2-7
clone size: few
V gene: TRBV6-6

CDR3 DNA: TGTGCCAGCAGCCCCACCCGACAGGGAACTCTCTATGGCTACACCTTC
CDR3 protein: CASSPTRQGTLYGYTF
D gene: TRBD1
J gene: TRBJ1-2
clone size: -
V gene: TRBV7-8

CDR3 DNA: TGCGCCAGCAGCTTTACTACCCCCTCCTACGAGCAGTACTTC
CDR3 protein: CASSFTTPSYEQYF
D gene: -
J gene: TRBJ2-7
clone size: -
V gene: TRBV5-1